This T cell receptor (beta chain) derives from a study of blood T cell repertoires in COVID-19. Study-wide context: The analysed material was cDNA or gDNA that came from T cells, B-cell-depleted T cells, or PBMCs.

Authors' analysis steps: Scientists estimated how many nucleated cells there were by amplifying reference gene primers. Assay used: immunoSEQ multiplex PCR; TCRdb lists only in-frame clones, some missing. For V, J and clone size, that table is used; D and trimming come from the DNA. The sample lists some 390,000 clones, more than 70% occurring once. The CDR3 totals 18 residues. The V gene is TRBV21-1, the J gene TRBJ2-7; TRBD1, the table's D call, was not compared with the DNA. TRBV21-1 is tagged as a pseudogene. The sample was peripheral blood. The receptor's source is a woman aged 55-70 years with COVID-19, enrolled during active disease. The CDR3 sequence: CASGLPNRSARTAQGQYF. The CDR3 coding sequence is TGTGCCAGCGGTCTGCCGAACAGGTCTGCGAGGACAGCACAGGGGCAGTACTTC.